A selection of T cell receptor beta chains follows, all from one sample in a study of shared clonotypes between healthy human individuals. Produced via immunoSEQ multiplex PCR; TCRdb's table is partial and in-frame only. Of 2 million to 2.5 million clones detected, under 95% appear once; the ten largest clones hold 0.3% to 0.4%. The material sequenced was naive CD4+ T cells from PBMCs. These receptors all stem from a man younger than 35 in good health. Some clones in this sample may be carry-over from other donors' samples. Each CDR3 is given with its conserved first and last residue. D genes are given only for firm matches. Clone size is given for some rows only: seen once, a few or many times, or a class if the clone is expanded.

clone_size d_call j_call v_call cdr3_nt cdr3_aa
. . TRBJ2-7 TRBV18 TGTGCCAGCTCACCACTCGTCACAGCCGGGGACGAGCAGTACTTC CASSPLVTAGDEQYF
. . TRBJ2-3 TRBV4-1 TGCGCCAGCAGCCAAACCACCGTCGGGAGCGGCACAGATACGCAGTATTTT CASSQTTVGSGTDTQYF
. . TRBJ2-5 TRBV6-1 TGTGCCAGCAGTGAATTTGGATTGGGGAGAGGGGAGACCCAGTACTTC CASSEFGLGRGETQYF
. TRBD2 TRBJ2-1 TRBV27 TGTGCCAGCAGTTTAGGACTAGCGGGAGGCCCATACAATGAGCAGTTCTTC CASSLGLAGGPYNEQFF
. . TRBJ1-4 TRBV28 TGTGCCAGCAGTTTACCGGGGACAAACCCCGAGGGACTGTTTTTT CASSLPGTNPEGLFF
. . TRBJ2-1 TRBV2 TGTGCCAGCAGTGACGCGCCTAGGGGCCAGTACAATGAGCAGTTCTTC CASSDAPRGQYNEQFF
. . TRBJ2-3 TRBV5-1 TGCGCCAGCAGCCCCCGTGGGGACACAGATACGCAGTATTTT CASSPRGDTDTQYF
. . TRBJ2-3 TRBV2 TGTGCCAGCAGTGAGGGGGCAGGGGGCACAGATACGCAGTATTTT CASSEGAGGTDTQYF
. . TRBJ1-1 TRBV18 TGTGCCAGCTCACGGGGGGTAGGCACTGAAGCTTTCTTT CASSRGVGTEAFF
. . TRBJ1-6 TRBV6-6 TGTGCCAGCAGGACTAATTCACCCCTCCACTTT CASRTNSPLHF
. . TRBJ2-1 TRBV6-4 TGTGCCACGTCCCAACGAATAAACAATGAGCAGTTCTTC CATSQRINNEQFF
few TRBD1 TRBJ1-1 TRBV10-3 TGTGCCATCGGGGACAGTATGAACACTGAAGCTTTCTTT CAIGDSMNTEAFF
. TRBD1 TRBJ1-3 TRBV28 TGTGCCAGCAGTTTGGGACAGCTCTCTGGAAACACCATATATTTT CASSLGQLSGNTIYF
. TRBD1 TRBJ1-2 TRBV2 TGTGCCAGCAGTTTGGGACAGACGGGCTATGGCTACACCTTC CASSLGQTGYGYTF
. . TRBJ1-5 TRBV11-2 TGTGCCAGCAGCTTAGGGCAGGCGCTAGGGCCCCAGCATTTT CASSLGQALGPQHF
once . TRBJ2-5 TRBV25-1 TGTGCCAGCAGTGAGTCTATGGGGCGGATCCAAGAGACCCAGTACTTC CASSESMGRIQETQYF
. TRBD1 TRBJ2-1 TRBV7-2 TGTGCCAGCAGCTCCCTGGGACAGGGGGCCAATGAGCAGTTCTTC CASSSLGQGANEQFF
. . TRBJ1-1 TRBV9 TGTGCCAGCAGTGGGGCCGGGGGGCGGTTGAACACTGAAGCTTTCTTT CASSGAGGRLNTEAFF
once TRBD1 TRBJ1-1 TRBV28 TGTGCCAGCAGTTTTCTACAGGGGATGAACACTGAAGCTTTCTTT CASSFLQGMNTEAFF
. . TRBJ2-7 TRBV14 TGTGCCAGCAGCCAAGGTCCATTTAACGAGCAGTACTTC CASSQGPFNEQYF
. TRBD2 TRBJ2-1 TRBV6-5 TGTGCCAGCAGTTTCCGACTAGCGGGACCGACTAATGAGCAGTTCTTC CASSFRLAGPTNEQFF
. . TRBJ2-3 TRBV2 TGTGCCAGCAGTGAAGGTGCGGATACGCAGTATTTT CASSEGADTQYF